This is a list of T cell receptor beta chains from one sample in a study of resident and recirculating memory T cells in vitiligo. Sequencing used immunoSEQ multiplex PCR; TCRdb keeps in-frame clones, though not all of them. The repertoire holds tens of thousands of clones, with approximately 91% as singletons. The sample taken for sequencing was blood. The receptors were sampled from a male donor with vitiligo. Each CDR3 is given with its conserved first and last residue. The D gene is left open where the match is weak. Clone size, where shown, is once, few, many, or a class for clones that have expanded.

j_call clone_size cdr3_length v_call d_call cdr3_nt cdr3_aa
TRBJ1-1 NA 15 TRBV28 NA TGTGCCAGCAGTTCCCCCCCCTCCGTCCTAGGTGAAGCTTTCTTT CASSSPPSVLGEAFF
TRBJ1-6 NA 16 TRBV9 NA TGTGCCAGCAGCGTAGCTACGGGGGGGAAGGGGTCACCCCTCCACTTT CASSVATGGKGSPLHF
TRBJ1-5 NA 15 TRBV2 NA TGTGCCAGCAGTGCTAACACAGGGAACTCGCAGCCCCAGCATTTT CASSANTGNSQPQHF
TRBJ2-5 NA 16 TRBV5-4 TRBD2 TGTGCCAGCAGCTTTGTAGCGGGGGGGCTCGGGGAGACCCAGTACTTC CASSFVAGGLGETQYF
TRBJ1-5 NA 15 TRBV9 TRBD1 TGTGCCAGCAGCACCACAGGGGTTAGCAATCAGCCCCAGCATTTT CASSTTGVSNQPQHF
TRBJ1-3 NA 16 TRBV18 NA TGTGCCAGCTCACCACCGCAGGGATACTCTGGAAACACCATATATTTT CASSPPQGYSGNTIYF
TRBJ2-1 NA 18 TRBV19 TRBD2 TGTGCCAGTATTCCCAGGGGAGCGGGGGGCCCCTCCTACAATGAGCAGTTCTTC CASIPRGAGGPSYNEQFF
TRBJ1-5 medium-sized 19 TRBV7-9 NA TGTGCCAGCAGCTTAAGGGGGGGCAGTATGACAAGTAGCAATCAGCCCCAGCATTTT CASSLRGGSMTSSNQPQHF
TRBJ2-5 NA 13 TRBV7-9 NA TGTGCCAGCAGTTCCCTACGGGGGGAGACCCAGTACTTC CASSSLRGETQYF
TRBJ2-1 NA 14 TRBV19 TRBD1 TGTGCCAGTAGTACCCTGAACAGGGGCAATGAGCAGTTCTTC CASSTLNRGNEQFF
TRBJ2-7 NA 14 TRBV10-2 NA TGCGCCAGCAGTGAGTCGTGGGGGCCCTACGAGCAGTACTTC CASSESWGPYEQYF
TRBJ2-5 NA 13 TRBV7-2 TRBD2 TGTGCCAGCCTAACGGGGGGGGGTGAGACCCAGTACTTC CASLTGGGETQYF
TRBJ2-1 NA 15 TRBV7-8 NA TGTGCCAGCAGCTCCCGACTAGGATCCTACAATGAGCAGTTCTTC CASSSRLGSYNEQFF
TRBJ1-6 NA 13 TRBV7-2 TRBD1 TGTGCCAGCAGGCTGGACAGGAATTCACCCCTCCACTTT CASRLDRNSPLHF
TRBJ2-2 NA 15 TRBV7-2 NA TGTGCCAGCAGCCGGACTGCTACGAACACCGGGGAGCTGTTTTTT CASSRTATNTGELFF
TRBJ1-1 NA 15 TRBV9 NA TGTGCCAGCAGCCCAGAGGGGGAGATGAACACTGAAGCTTTCTTT CASSPEGEMNTEAFF
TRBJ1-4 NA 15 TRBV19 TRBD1 TGTGCCAGCGGACAGGGGGGAACAACTAATGAAAAACTGTTTTTT CASGQGGTTNEKLFF
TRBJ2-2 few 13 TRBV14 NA TGTGCCAGCAGGACGGGGGATACCGGGGAGCTGTTTTTT CASRTGDTGELFF
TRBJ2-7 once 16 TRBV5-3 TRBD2 TGTGCCAGAAGCTTGTTTGGCCTAGCGGCAGCCTACGAGCAGTACTTC CARSLFGLAAAYEQYF
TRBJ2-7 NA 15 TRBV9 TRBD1 TGTGCCAGCAGCGTAGACCCGACAGGGGGATCCGAGCAGTACTTC CASSVDPTGGSEQYF
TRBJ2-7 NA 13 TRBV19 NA TGTGCCAGTAGCCCACTTGAAGGGGGCGAGCAGTACTTC CASSPLEGGEQYF
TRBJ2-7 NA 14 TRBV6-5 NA TGTGCCAGCAGTTACTCCCGGACTCGATACGAGCAGTACTTC CASSYSRTRYEQYF
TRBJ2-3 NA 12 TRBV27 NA TGTGCCAGCAGCTACAGGGCAGATACGCAGTATTTT CASSYRADTQYF
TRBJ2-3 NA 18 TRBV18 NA TGTGCCAGCTCACCTCCAGCTGGGCCGTGTTATTGCACAGATACGCAGTATTTT CASSPPAGPCYCTDTQYF
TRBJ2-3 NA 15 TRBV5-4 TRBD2 TGTGCCAGCAGCTTAGGCGGGGGAAGCACAGATACGCAGTATTTT CASSLGGGSTDTQYF
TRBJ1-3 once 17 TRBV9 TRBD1 TGTGCCAGCAGCCTAGAGGGACAGACCCGCTCTGGAAACACCATATATTTT CASSLEGQTRSGNTIYF
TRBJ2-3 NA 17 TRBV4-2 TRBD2 TGTGCCAGCAGCCAAGATCGCGCGCTAGCGGGGATGGATACGCAGTATTTT CASSQDRALAGMDTQYF
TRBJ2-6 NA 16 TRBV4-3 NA TGCGCCAGCACCCCCACGGAGGGCTCTGGGGCCAACGTCCTGACTTTC CASTPTEGSGANVLTF
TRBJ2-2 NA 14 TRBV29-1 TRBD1 TGCAGCGTGGTGACAGGGCTGAACACCGGGGAGCTGTTTTTT CSVVTGLNTGELFF
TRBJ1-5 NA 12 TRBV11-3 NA TGTGCCAGCGCGGGGCTCCATCAGCCCCAGCATTTT CASAGLHQPQHF
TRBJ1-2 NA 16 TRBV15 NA TGTGCCACCAGCAGAGATCGGGTCCTCGAGAACTATGGCTACACCTTC CATSRDRVLENYGYTF
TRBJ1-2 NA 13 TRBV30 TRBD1 TGTGCCACACGACAGGGGCGGGCGTTTGGCTACACCTTC CATRQGRAFGYTF
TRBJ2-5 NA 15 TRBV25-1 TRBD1 TGTGCCAGCACCCAATTTGGGGACAGGGAAGAGACCCAGTACTTC CASTQFGDREETQYF
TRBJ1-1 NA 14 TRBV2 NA TGTGCCAGCAGTGGTGACGGGTTGAACACTGAAGCTTTCTTT CASSGDGLNTEAFF
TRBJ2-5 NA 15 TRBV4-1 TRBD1 TGCGCCAGCAGCCCAACAGGGGGGAGGCTGGAGACCCAGTACTTC CASSPTGGRLETQYF
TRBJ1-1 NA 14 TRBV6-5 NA TGTGCCAGCAGTTGGTCAAGGAGGAACACTGAAGCTTTCTTT CASSWSRRNTEAFF
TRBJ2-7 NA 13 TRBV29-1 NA TGCAGCGTTGAAGTTCTTCTAGAAGACGAGCAGTACTTC CSVEVLLEDEQYF
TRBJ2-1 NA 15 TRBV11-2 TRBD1 TGTGCCAGCAGCTTAGGGTGGACAGGAGGCAATGAGCAGTTCTTC CASSLGWTGGNEQFF
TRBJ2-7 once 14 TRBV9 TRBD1 TGTGCCAGCAGCCCGGGACAGCGGTCCTACGAGCAGTACTTC CASSPGQRSYEQYF
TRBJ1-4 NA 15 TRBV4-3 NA TGCGCCAGCAGCCAACCTGCAGGGTGGGGTGAAAAACTGTTTTTT CASSQPAGWGEKLFF
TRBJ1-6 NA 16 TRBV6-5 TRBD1 TGTGCCAGCAGTTTTTCCACAGGGGTGTCTAATTCACCCCTCCACTTT CASSFSTGVSNSPLHF
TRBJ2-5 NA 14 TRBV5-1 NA TGCGCCAGCAGCTTGGGGCTAGGAGAAGAGACCCAGTACTTC CASSLGLGEETQYF
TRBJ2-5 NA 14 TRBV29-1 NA TGCAGCGTTGCGGACACAGGGCGGGAAGAGACCCAGTACTTC CSVADTGREETQYF
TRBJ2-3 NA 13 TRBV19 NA TGTGCCAGTAGTATAGATCAGGCAGTGAGTCGGTATTTT CASSIDQAVSRYF
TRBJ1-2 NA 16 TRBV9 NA TGTGCCAGCAGCGTAAGGTCGCAGGGTTCTTACTATGGCTACACCTTC CASSVRSQGSYYGYTF
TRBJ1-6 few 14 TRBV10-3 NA TGTGCCATCAGTGAGACCAGGGCTAATTCACCCCTCCACTTT CAISETRANSPLHF
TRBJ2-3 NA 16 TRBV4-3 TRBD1 TGCGCCAGCAGCCAAGATCAGACAGGGGCCACAGATACGCAGTATTTT CASSQDQTGATDTQYF
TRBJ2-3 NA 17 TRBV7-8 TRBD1 TGTGCCAGCAGCTTAGGGCCGACAGGGAAGATAACAGATACGCAGTATTTT CASSLGPTGKITDTQYF
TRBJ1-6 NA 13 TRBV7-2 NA TGTGCCAGCAGCTTAAAGCATCGGTCACCCCTCCACTTT CASSLKHRSPLHF
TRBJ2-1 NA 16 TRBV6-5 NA TGTGCCAGCAGTTACTCGCAGGGTTTGCGTGGCAATGAGCAGTTCTTC CASSYSQGLRGNEQFF
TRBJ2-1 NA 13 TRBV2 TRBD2 TGTGCCAGCAGTGAATTGGGGGGGAGTGAGCAGTTCTTC CASSELGGSEQFF
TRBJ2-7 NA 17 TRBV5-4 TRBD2 TGTGCCAGCAGCTTGCCCCATGGGACTAGCGGGGGCCCCGAGCAGTACTTC CASSLPHGTSGGPEQYF
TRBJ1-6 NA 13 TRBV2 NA TGTGCCAGCAGTGAACAGGTCCTAATGTCCCTCCACTTT CASSEQVLMSLHF
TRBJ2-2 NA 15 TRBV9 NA TGTGCCAGCAGCGTAGGAGAGGGTACTTCCGGGGAGCTGTTTTTT CASSVGEGTSGELFF
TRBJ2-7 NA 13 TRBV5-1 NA TGCGCCAGCAGCCCGGGTGCAGCCTACGAGCAGTACTTC CASSPGAAYEQYF
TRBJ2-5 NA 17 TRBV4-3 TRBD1 TGCGCCAGCAGCCAACATGGTATCGCAGGGGGTTTGGAGACCCAGTACTTC CASSQHGIAGGLETQYF
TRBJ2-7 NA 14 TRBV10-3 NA TGTGCCATCAGTGAGGAGGGAATAACCTACGAGCAGTACTTC CAISEEGITYEQYF
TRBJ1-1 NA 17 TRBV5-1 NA TGCGCCAGCAGCTCCGGGTCTAGGCGGGGGGTGAACACTGAAGCTTTCTTT CASSSGSRRGVNTEAFF